This record looks at one TCR beta chain sequence and its context. The sample belongs to a study of tumor-infiltrating lymphocytes in oesophageal squamous cell carcinoma. Via MiXCR, TCRdb re-called the PCR reads, giving one row per CDR3 protein. The top ten clones hold about 20% of a sample with roughly 16,000 distinct CDR3 sequences, around half of them seen once. The clonotype was recovered from a male donor with esophageal squamous cell carcinoma. What was sequenced was esophageal tumor tissue.

This CDR3 is CASSPRTSGIFWNEQFF. The CDR3 DNA follows: TGTGCCAGCAGCCCGCGGACTAGCGGGATCTTCTGGAATGAGCAGTTCTTC. The J gene is TRBJ2-7, the V gene TRBV7-4, with 12 bases aligning to TRBD2. The tail of the sequence fits TRBJ2-1 better, so the J call may be wrong. CDR3 length: 17 residues. From germline, CDR1 is SGHVT and CDR2 SQSDAQ.